These 23 T cell receptor beta chains were all obtained from the same sample, sequenced in a study of regulatory T cells in long-lasting Graves disease. Indicated time point: newly diagnosed GD, antithyroid drugs for less than 3 months. RNA from PBMCs was the source of the TCR library. With iRepertoire HTBI primers and Arm-PCR of CDR3 regions, TCR beta libraries were built. One entry per CDR3 protein results from TCRdb running MiXCR on the multiplex PCR reads. Counted here are just over 600,000 distinct CDR3 sequences, about 15% occurring once; the ten biggest clones make up under 20%. These same data were also listed under a study on T cells in Graves' hyperthyroidism and ophthalmopathy.

Material: peripheral blood mononuclear cells (PBMCs), obtained at new diagnosis, from a patient treated with antithyroid drugs. These receptors came from a woman under 40 with Graves disease.

This clonotype was observed many times. The chain is built from TRBV15 and TRBJ2-1; the match to TRBD1 covers 8 bases. This CDR3 has 15 amino acids. CDR1 and CDR2 from the germline V gene are LNHNV and YYDKDF (reference sequence). Unmatched junction bases numbered 6, after V lost 1 base and J lost 7 bases. The CDR3 nucleotides read TGTGCCACCAGCAGAGGAAGCCGACAGGGGAATGAGCAGTTCTTC. It is translated as CATSRGSRQGNEQFF.

With respect to this clonotype: The CDR3 end shows no conserved phenylalanine or tryptophan, and so a read error is likely. The rearrangement uses TRBV5-1 and TRBJ2-7; no clear D gene. The CDR3 runs to 13 residues. Germline CDR1 is SGHRS and CDR2 is YFSETQ. V was shortened by 1 base and J by 0 bases, with 5 bases between the two germline ends. CDR3 coding DNA: TGCGCCAGCAGCTTGACAAACTCCTACGAGCAGTACTTA. Residues: CASSLTNSYEQYL.

In this sample, this clonotype turned up many times. This rearrangement joins TRBV20-1 to TRBJ2-7; D gene unclear. CDR3 length: 12 residues. V gave up 3 bases and J gave up 4 bases, with 10 bases separating them. Germline assignment: CDR1 DFQATT and CDR2 SNEGSKA (reference sequence). The DNA of the CDR3 is TGCAGTGCTAGCGGCAGAATATACGAGCAGTACTTC. This encodes CSASGRIYEQYF.

This clonotype has a count of ten or more. The chain employs TRBV6-1 and TRBJ1-2, with D possibly TRBD1 on 6 matching bases. The V end lost 7 bases, the J end lost 1 base, and 13 bases lay between the germline ends. Germline V gives CDR1 MNHNS, CDR2 SASEGT. CDR3 length equals 14 residues. The CDR3 loop reads CASKSGQSNYGYTF. The DNA for the CDR3 is TGTGCCAGCAAATCCGGACAGAGTAACTATGGCTACACCTTC.

This clonotype has at least ten counts. V is TRBV7-9 and J is TRBJ2-7; 7 bases line up with TRBD1. This CDR3 is built from 13 residues. Germline V CDR1 and CDR2: SEHNR, FQNEAQ (reference sequence). With 5 bases clipped from V and 3 bases from J, the junction kept 4 bases outside the gene matches. In nucleotides, the CDR3 is TGTGCCAGCAGCGCCCGGGACAGCTACGAGCAGTACTTC. Translating it yields CASSARDSYEQYF.

This clonotype was seen repeatedly, ten times or more. The gene calls are TRBV2 and TRBJ2-7, with TRBD1 matching over 8 bases. This CDR3 comprises 13 residues. The V gene end was trimmed by 6 bases and the J gene end by 7 bases; junction bases not matched to a gene: 8. The germline gives CDR1 SNHLY, CDR2 FYNNEI. The DNA for the CDR3 is TGTGCCAGCAGACAGGGGGGATTACGGGAGCAGTACTTC. Its translation is CASRQGGLREQYF.

This clonotype has a count of ten or more. This chain joins TRBV7-3 and TRBJ2-3, with 12 bases aligning to TRBD2. Losses at the gene ends were 5 bases for V and 0 bases for J; bases not matched to a gene: 9. CDR3 length: 18 amino acids. The germline V gene has CDR1 SGHTA and CDR2 FQGTGA. CDR3 loop: CASSAGLAGLSSTDTQYF. CDR3 in DNA: TGTGCCAGCAGCGCAGGACTAGCGGGGCTATCTAGCACAGATACGCAGTATTTT.

The chain links TRBV6-2 or TRBV6-3 to TRBJ1-2, with TRBD1 matching over 7 bases. CDR1 and CDR2 (germline): MNHEY, SVGEGT. J was trimmed by 3 bases and V by 5 bases; bases with no gene match: 9. The CDR3 consists of 15 residues. CDR3 coding DNA: TGTGCCAGCAGTGACCCCGGGACAGCCTACTATGGCTACACCTTC. Translation gives CASSDPGTAYYGYTF.

This clonotype was found many times. The rearrangement links TRBV11-2 to TRBJ2-1, with 9 bases aligning to TRBD2. This CDR3 has 15 residues. Per germline, CDR1 SGHAT and CDR2 FQNNGV. V was clipped by 4 bases and J by 10 bases; unmatched bases: 11. The CDR3 loop is CASSSRGTSSWEQFF. DNA of the CDR3: TGTGCCAGCAGCTCTCGAGGGACTAGCTCATGGGAGCAGTTCTTC. The full variable domain, in which reference TRBV11-2 and TRBJ2-1 provide the parts outside the CDR3, is EAGVAQSPRYKIIEKRQSVAFWCNPISGHATLYWYQQILGQGPKLLIQFQNNGVVDDSQLPKDRFSAERLKGVDSTLKIQPAKLEDSAVYLCASSSRGTSSWEQFFGPGTRLTVL.

This clonotype was detected many times. This chain connects TRBV20-1 to TRBJ2-7, with unresolved D. CDR1 DFQATT and CDR2 SNEGSKA come from the germline V gene (reference sequence). The CDR3 totals 12 residues. With 7 bases removed from V and 1 base from J, the gap between germline ends came to 11 bases. The CDR3, as DNA: TGCAGTGTTCAGCGCAATTCCTACGAGCAGTACTTC. It translates to CSVQRNSYEQYF.

The genes are TRBV19 and TRBJ1-2; D is undetermined. The germline V and J ends were trimmed by 6 bases and 3 bases, with 14 bases remaining between them. Germline CDR1 and CDR2: LNHDA and SQIVND (reference sequence). The CDR3 is 14 amino acids. CDR3 coding DNA: TGTGCCAGTAGCCCCGCGCAGGCCCACTATGGCTACACCTTC. It specifies CASSPAQAHYGYTF.

This clonotype was counted at least ten times. This chain links TRBV11-2 with TRBJ1-1, with D possibly being TRBD1 (5 bases). Germline V gene data show CDR1 as SGHAT and CDR2 as FQNNGV. The CDR3 is 13 residues long. Trimming removed 6 bases from V and 7 bases from J, with 15 bases in between. The CDR3 DNA reads as TGTGCCAGCAGGCGACAGTCTCTGGGTGAAGCTTTCTTT. Translated: CASRRQSLGEAFF. Combining the CDR3 with reference TRBV11-2 and TRBJ1-1 gives the whole variable domain EAGVAQSPRYKIIEKRQSVAFWCNPISGHATLYWYQQILGQGPKLLIQFQNNGVVDDSQLPKDRFSAERLKGVDSTLKIQPAKLEDSAVYLCASRRQSLGEAFFGQGTRLTVV.

This clonotype showed up many times. The J gene is TRBJ2-2, the V gene TRBV11-2; no reliable D call. The germline CDR1 and CDR2 sequences are SGHAT and FQNNGV. V lost 5 bases and J 1 base, leaving 11 bases between the germline ends. This CDR3 is 15 amino acids long. CDR3 in amino acids: CASSAALRNTGELFF. The CDR3 bases are TGTGCCAGCAGCGCAGCGCTGAGGAACACCGGGGAGCTGTTTTTT. Together with reference TRBV11-2 and TRBJ2-2, the CDR3 gives the full variable domain: EAGVAQSPRYKIIEKRQSVAFWCNPISGHATLYWYQQILGQGPKLLIQFQNNGVVDDSQLPKDRFSAERLKGVDSTLKIQPAKLEDSAVYLCASSAALRNTGELFFGEGSRLTVL.

About this clonotype itself: Mismatch with germline at one junction end may stem from a read error. The chain recombines TRBV15 with TRBJ2-3, with TRBD2 matching over 7 bases. There are 17 residues in the CDR3. CDR1 is LNHNV, CDR2 YYDKDF, per germline (reference sequence). In DNA form, the CDR3 reads TGTGCCACCAGCAGAGGAGGGGCTAGCGGTAGCACAGGTACGCAATATTTT. Residues: CATSRGGASGSTGTQYF.

The rearrangement joins TRBV24-1 to TRBJ2-3; D is unclear. Looked up from germline, CDR1 is KGHDR and CDR2 is SFDVKD. The V end was cut by 3 bases, the J end by 3 bases, with 6 bases between. The CDR3 has 13 amino acids. CDR3 in DNA: TGTGCCACCAGTGATCTAAGAACAGATACGCAGTATTTT. This sequence encodes CATSDLRTDTQYF.

This clonotype was observed many times. The chain uses TRBV7-9 and TRBJ2-4; TRBD2 might be the D (6 bases). The germline V and J ends were trimmed by 0 bases and 9 bases, with 12 bases remaining between them. This CDR3 comprises 14 residues. Germline V gene data show CDR1 as SEHNR and CDR2 as FQNEAQ (reference sequence). The CDR3 loop reads CASSLAQEGGIQYF. The CDR3 DNA sequence: TGTGCCAGCAGCTTAGCGCAGGAGGGCGGCATTCAGTACTTC.

This clonotype occurred many times. The rearrangement uses TRBV30 and TRBJ1-1, with a weak D call TRBD1 (5 bases). This CDR3 is 12 amino acids long. The germline gives CDR1 GTSNPN, CDR2 SVGIG (reference sequence). The V gene lost 3 bases and the J gene lost 13 bases, with 18 bases spanning the gap. CDR3 sequence (DNA): TGTGCCTGGAGGGGTAATGCCGTAACAGGTTTCTTT. The encoded protein is CAWRGNAVTGFF.

The rearrangement links TRBV9 to TRBJ2-3; D is ambiguous. CDR3 length: 15 amino acids. Trimming took 2 bases from V and 1 from J, leaving 11 bases between them. CDR1 is SGDLS and CDR2 is YYNGEE in the germline V gene. The CDR3 is CASSVSPSGTDTQYF. The CDR3, as DNA: TGTGCCAGCAGCGTCTCCCCGAGCGGCACAGATACGCAGTATTTT. Variable domain in full (rest from reference TRBV9 and TRBJ2-3): DSGVTQTPKHLITATGQRVTLRCSPRSGDLSVYWYQQSLDQGLQFLIQYYNGEERAKGNILERFSAQQFPDLHSELNLSSLELGDSALYFCASSVSPSGTDTQYFGPGTRLTVL.

This clonotype was seen a handful of times. This chain connects TRBV19 to TRBJ2-2; TRBD2 matches at 9 bases. The CDR3 sequence is 15 residues long. The germline V gene encodes CDR1 LNHDA and CDR2 SQIVND (reference sequence). The junction had 10 bases not matched to a gene; V was cut back by 5 bases and J by 9 bases. CDR3 in DNA: TGTGCCAGTAGTTCCGGGACTAGCCGGCCCCGGGAGCTGTTTTTT. As protein: CASSSGTSRPRELFF.

This chain joins TRBV7-6 and TRBJ2-7, with D possibly being TRBD2 (6 bases). CDR3 length: 14 amino acids. V was pared by 3 bases and J by 6 bases, with 15 bases between. In germline, CDR1 is SGHVS, CDR2 FNYEAQ. The CDR3 spells CASSLMERAGEQYF. The CDR3 region has the DNA TGTGCCAGCAGCTTGATGGAGCGGGCGGGCGAGCAGTACTTC.

This clonotype was found a few times. A read error may explain this, as a much larger clone is one base away. The chain joins TRBV28 to TRBJ1-1; D gene ambiguous. Between the trimmed V and J ends, which lost 3 bases and 2 bases, there was a span of 7 bases. The CDR3 runs to 13 residues. Germline CDR1 and CDR2: MDHEN and SYDVKM. Here the CDR3 reads CASSFTHNTEAFF. CDR3 coding DNA: TGTGCCAGCAGTTTCACGCACAACACTGAAGCTTTCTTT.

This clonotype was observed a handful of times. The rearrangement links TRBV15 to TRBJ1-2; 7 nucleotides align to TRBD1. With 5 bases clipped from V and 8 bases from J, the junction kept 8 bases outside the gene matches. Germline assignment: CDR1 LNHNV and CDR2 YYDKDF (reference sequence). This CDR3 has 13 amino acids. CDR3 loop: CATSSDRVQGYTF. The CDR3 DNA is TGTGCCACCAGCTCAGACAGGGTCCAGGGCTACACCTTC.

This clonotype was observed at least ten times. This chain links TRBV30 with TRBJ2-7, with D possibly matching TRBD1 (6 bases). Trimming cost V 0 bases and J 2 bases, with 11 bases left between them. The germline V gene encodes CDR1 GTSNPN and CDR2 SVGIG (reference sequence). The CDR3 runs to 14 residues. CDR3 in DNA: TGTGCCTGGAGTGTAGGGGGACACGCCTACGAGCAGTACTTC. Its translation is CAWSVGGHAYEQYF. Combining the CDR3 with reference TRBV30 and TRBJ2-7 gives the whole variable domain SQTIHQWPATLVQPVGSPLSLECTVEGTSNPNLYWYRQAAGRGLQLLFYSVGIGQISSEVPQNLSASRPQDRQFILSSKKLLLSDSGFYLCAWSVGGHAYEQYFGPGTRLTVT.